The 7 T cell receptor beta chains given below trace back to one sample, sequenced in a study of cytomegalovirus exposure and HLA in healthy donors. Primers for the PCR totalled 60 Vbeta and 13 Jbeta. The table came from immunoSEQ multiplex PCR; TCRdb's copy has only in-frame clones and leaves some out. In the table there are some 190,000 clones, roughly 80% of which are singletons. Sequencing was done on a sample of PBMCs. The source is a woman in her 50s in good health and CMV-seronegative.

The J gene is TRBJ2-7, the V gene TRBV19; maybe TRBD1 (6 bases). This CDR3 comprises 14 residues. CDR1 and CDR2 from the germline V gene are LNHDA and SQIVND (reference sequence). V was trimmed by 6 bases and J by 3 bases, leaving 15 bases between them. CDR3 sequence: CASRNQGTSYEQYF. DNA of the CDR3: TGTGCCAGTAGGAACCAGGGGACAAGCTACGAGCAGTACTTC.

This clone came up a few times. The rearrangement links TRBV6-6 to TRBJ1-1, with 7 bases aligning to TRBD1. V lost 6 bases, J lost 6 bases, and 7 bases stayed unmatched. The CDR3 covers 13 residues. Germline V CDR1 and CDR2: MNHNY, SVGAGI (reference sequence). CDR3 coding DNA: TGTGCCAGCAGCTTGTCCGGGACAGCTGAAGCTTTCTTT. Translated, it gives CASSLSGTAEAFF.

Of note for this clone: Compared with germline, one end of the junction differs, possibly owing to a read error. This rearrangement joins TRBV28 to TRBJ2-2; 9 bases are shared with TRBD1. CDR3 length equals 17 residues. CDR1 and CDR2 from the germline V gene are MDHEN and SYDVKM. The CDR3 loop is CASSAPLGTGNSGELFF. Written as DNA, the CDR3 is TGTGCCAGCAGTGCCCCTCTTGGGACAGGGAACTCCGGGGAGCTGTTTTTT.

The J gene is TRBJ2-1, the V gene TRBV4-3; D might be TRBD1 (5 bases). The germline CDR1 and CDR2 sequences are LGHNA and YSLEER. The CDR3 totals 17 residues. Between the trimmed V and J ends, which lost 0 bases and 9 bases, there was a span of 21 bases. The CDR3 loop is CASSQEGTGSRQGEQFF. The CDR3 DNA follows: TGCGCCAGCAGCCAAGAAGGTACGGGTTCCCGCCAGGGTGAGCAGTTCTTC.

The rearrangement uses TRBV18 and TRBJ2-1; TRBD2 might be the D (6 bases). The CDR3 has 12 residues. V lost 3 bases and J lost 7, with 7 bases in between. Germline V gene lookup returns CDR1 KGHSH and CDR2 LQKENI. CDR3 sequence: CASSPGGNEQFF. CDR3 DNA sequence: TGTGCCAGCTCACCTGGGGGGAATGAGCAGTTCTTC.

The chain carries TRBV19 and TRBJ2-7; TRBD2 might be the D (5 bases). Germline V gene lookup returns CDR1 LNHDA and CDR2 SQIVND (reference sequence). The germline V and J ends were trimmed by 4 bases and 0 bases, with 16 bases remaining between them. The CDR3 covers 16 residues. Here the CDR3 DNA reads TGTGCCAGTAGTAGCAGGACTCCGAGCCCCTCCTACGAGCAGTACTTC. Translated, it gives CASSSRTPSPSYEQYF.

The chain couples TRBV7-9 to TRBJ2-4; possibly TRBD1 for D (6 bases). Germline CDR1 reads SEHNR; CDR2 reads FQNEAQ (reference sequence). V was trimmed by 2 bases and J by 6 bases, leaving 11 bases between them. The CDR3 runs 14 residues. Here the CDR3 DNA reads TGTGCCAGCAGCTTAATCAGGGGAACAAACATTCAGTACTTC. This encodes CASSLIRGTNIQYF.